These T cell receptor beta chains were read from a single sample in a study of OX40 agonist ivuxolimab in advanced cancers. Method: immunoSEQ multiplex PCR; TCRdb's copy keeps in-frame clones and lacks some. Of about 62,000 clones detected, about four fifths appear once; the ten largest clones hold approximately 11%. The material sequenced was CD4+ or CD8+ T cells sorted from blood, taken in a trial of the OX40 agonist ivuxolimab. The source of these receptors is an adult with an advanced solid tumor such as melanoma, head and neck, liver or kidney cancer. CDR3s include the opening cysteine and the closing phenylalanine or tryptophan. The D gene is left open where the match is weak. Size values are once, few and many counts, or a class for expanded clones, and some rows have none.

TRBV4-3,TRBJ1-6,15,-,-,CASSQDLLGPAPLHF,TGCGCCAGCAGCCAAGATCTATTGGGGCCTGCACCCCTCCACTTT
TRBV2,TRBJ2-7,13,few,-,CASSESGVDEQYF,TGTGCCAGCAGTGAGTCAGGGGTCGACGAGCAGTACTTC
TRBV19,TRBJ2-5,15,-,-,CASSISVVSAETQYF,TGTGCCAGTAGTATCTCGGTCGTCTCAGCAGAGACCCAGTACTTC
TRBV7-9,TRBJ2-3,15,once,-,CASSFGSASTDTQYF,TGTGCCAGCAGCTTCGGGTCAGCGAGCACAGATACGCAGTATTTT
TRBV5-6,TRBJ2-5,15,-,TRBD1,CASSSEDRVEETQYF,TGTGCCAGCAGCTCGGAGGACAGGGTGGAAGAGACCCAGTACTTC
TRBV29-1,TRBJ2-7,11,-,-,CSVFQGYEQYF,TGCAGCGTGTTCCAAGGTTACGAGCAGTACTTC
TRBV12-5,TRBJ2-7,12,-,-,CASGLSPREQYF,TGTGCTAGTGGTTTGTCCCCTAGGGAGCAGTACTTC
TRBV7-2,TRBJ1-3,14,-,TRBD1,CASSWDSSGNTIYF,TGTGCCAGCAGCTGGGACAGCTCTGGAAACACCATATATTTT
TRBV18,TRBJ2-1,17,-,-,CASSPSPGRNYNNEQFF,TGTGCCAGCTCACCCTCGCCAGGGCGGAACTATAACAATGAGCAGTTCTTC
TRBV19,TRBJ2-5,14,-,-,CAVRGQGSSETQYF,TGTGCCGTTCGGGGGCAGGGAAGTTCAGAGACCCAGTACTTC
TRBV4-3,TRBJ1-2,15,-,TRBD1,CASSQDRALNYGYTF,TGCGCCAGCAGCCAGGACAGGGCGCTTAACTATGGCTACACCTTC
TRBV27,TRBJ1-2,15,-,-,CASSLQAANNYGYTF,TGTGCCAGCAGTTTACAGGCGGCTAATAACTATGGCTACACCTTC
TRBV30,TRBJ1-2,13,-,-,CAWSQTVTYGYTF,TGTGCCTGGAGTCAGACAGTTACCTATGGCTACACCTTC
TRBV28,TRBJ1-1,16,-,-,CASSLSQGTLNTEAFF,TGTGCCAGCAGTTTGTCCCAGGGAACCTTGAACACTGAAGCTTTCTTT
TRBV7-6,TRBJ2-1,18,-,TRBD2,CASSLRGLAGGLYNEQFF,TGTGCCAGCAGCCTCAGGGGACTAGCGGGAGGGCTCTACAATGAGCAGTTCTTC
TRBV2,TRBJ2-7,14,medium-sized,-,CASSEGRNQGEQYF,TGTGCCAGCAGTGAGGGAAGGAATCAGGGCGAGCAGTACTTC
TRBV6-5,TRBJ2-7,16,-,-,CASSYSLRGRSYEQYF,TGTGCCAGCAGTTACTCGTTGCGCGGTCGCTCCTACGAGCAGTACTTC
TRBV4-1,TRBJ1-1,13,-,TRBD1,CASSPGTESAAFF,TGCGCCAGCAGCCCCGGGACAGAATCAGCAGCTTTCTTT
TRBV27,TRBJ2-7,15,-,-,CASSLGAASSYEQYF,TGTGCCAGCAGTTTAGGGGCGGCGAGCTCCTACGAGCAGTACTTC
TRBV5-1,TRBJ2-5,12,-,-,CASSLAGETQYF,TGCGCCAGCAGCTTGGCCGGTGAGACCCAGTACTTC
TRBV7-2,TRBJ1-5,15,once,TRBD1,CASSLGDREDQPQHF,TGTGCCAGCAGCTTAGGGGACAGGGAAGATCAGCCCCAGCATTTT
TRBV7-2,TRBJ1-1,14,-,-,CASSSQTVNTEAFF,TGTGCCAGCAGCTCCCAGACAGTGAACACTGAAGCTTTCTTT
TRBV6-1,TRBJ2-7,13,-,-,CASNPVSSYEQYF,TGTGCCAGCAACCCCGTCAGCTCCTACGAGCAGTACTTC
TRBV9,TRBJ1-2,16,once,-,CASSVDLVVTTHGYTF,TGTGCCAGCAGCGTAGATTTGGTAGTGACCACCCATGGCTACACCTTC
TRBV29-1,TRBJ2-2,14,-,TRBD1,CSVQGQMNTGELFF,TGCAGCGTTCAGGGACAGATGAACACCGGGGAGCTGTTTTTT
TRBV2,TRBJ2-3,16,-,-,CASIPLEAGTTDTQYF,TGTGCCAGCATACCTCTTGAAGCAGGGACTACAGATACGCAGTATTTT
TRBV27,TRBJ2-7,14,-,-,CASSLFWNAYEQYF,TGTGCCAGCAGTCTCTTTTGGAACGCCTACGAGCAGTACTTC
TRBV5-4,TRBJ2-7,13,-,TRBD2,CASSGGLASEQYF,TGTGCCAGCAGCGGGGGACTAGCATCCGAGCAGTACTTC
TRBV30,TRBJ1-1,17,-,-,CAWSTNRDPGRNTEAFF,TGTGCCTGGAGTACCAACAGGGATCCGGGAAGGAACACTGAAGCTTTCTTT
TRBV27,TRBJ1-5,14,once,TRBD1,CASSPLQGEQPQHF,TGTGCCAGCAGCCCTTTACAGGGGGAACAGCCCCAGCATTTT
TRBV7-7,TRBJ1-4,13,-,-,CASSLGAAEKLFF,TGTGCTAGCAGCTTAGGTGCCGCCGAAAAACTGTTTTTT
TRBV4-3,TRBJ2-3,20,-,TRBD2,CASSQGEYGLAYPSTDTQYF,TGCGCCAGCAGCCAAGGAGAATATGGACTAGCGTACCCTAGCACAGATACGCAGTATTTT
TRBV2,TRBJ1-2,15,once,-,CASSDQEKTNYGYTF,TGTGCCAGCAGTGACCAGGAAAAAACTAACTATGGCTACACCTTC
TRBV19,TRBJ2-7,13,-,-,CATRDTSSYEQYF,TGTGCCACCCGGGACACGAGCTCCTACGAGCAGTACTTC
TRBV29-1,TRBJ1-2,11,-,-,CSVKTSPGYTF,TGCAGCGTTAAGACAAGCCCTGGCTACACCTTC
TRBV6-5,TRBJ2-3,14,-,TRBD1,CASSYDRETDTQYF,TGTGCCAGCAGTTACGACAGGGAAACAGATACGCAGTATTTT
TRBV2,TRBJ2-5,11,-,-,CASRLQGTQYF,TGTGCCAGCAGACTGCAAGGGACCCAGTACTTC
TRBV7-3,TRBJ2-7,17,medium-sized,TRBD2,CASSLTWTSRFIYEQYF,TGTGCCAGCAGCTTAACGTGGACTAGCAGATTCATCTACGAGCAGTACTTC
TRBV7-2,TRBJ2-2,15,-,TRBD2,CASSPRGGVTGELFF,TGTGCCAGCAGCCCCCGGGGGGGTGTGACCGGGGAGCTGTTTTTT
TRBV27,TRBJ1-2,16,-,-,CASSLGTTPNNYGYTF,TGTGCCAGCAGTTTGGGGACGACACCTAACAACTATGGCTACACCTTC
TRBV10-3,TRBJ2-2,15,once,-,CAIRKEGRDTGELFF,TGTGCCATCAGGAAAGAGGGTCGGGACACCGGGGAGCTGTTTTTT
TRBV6-5,TRBJ1-2,16,-,-,CASSYTGGATNYGYTF,TGTGCCAGCAGTTACACCGGTGGGGCTACTAACTATGGCTACACCTTC
TRBV29-1,TRBJ2-1,11,-,-,CSGGPINEQFF,TGCAGCGGGGGACCGATAAATGAGCAGTTCTTC
TRBV30,TRBJ2-2,14,-,-,CAWSLGVNTGELFF,TGTGCCTGGAGTTTGGGAGTAAACACCGGGGAGCTGTTTTTT
TRBV4-1,TRBJ2-1,15,once,TRBD1,CASSQGGQDRNEQFF,TGCGCCAGCAGCCAAGGGGGACAGGACCGCAATGAGCAGTTCTTC
TRBV9,TRBJ1-2,14,-,TRBD1,CASSVGEGANGYTF,TGTGCCAGCAGCGTAGGTGAGGGGGCGAATGGCTACACCTTC
TRBV28,TRBJ1-5,17,-,TRBD1,CASRSGQGLGAAQPQHF,TGTGCCAGCAGATCGGGACAGGGGCTTGGGGCTGCTCAGCCCCAGCATTTT
TRBV15,TRBJ2-2,14,-,TRBD2,CATSRGGGTGELFF,TGTGCCACCAGCAGAGGGGGAGGGACCGGGGAGCTGTTTTTT
TRBV6-6,TRBJ2-2,16,-,TRBD1,CASSYSSQGAAGELFF,TGTGCCAGCAGTTACTCATCGCAGGGGGCCGCCGGGGAGCTGTTTTTT
TRBV19,TRBJ2-7,12,-,-,CASSKALGEQYF,TGTGCCAGTAGTAAGGCATTGGGAGAGCAGTACTTC